The 30 T cell receptor beta chains in this list originate from one sample, sequenced in a study of blood T cell repertoires in COVID-19. The method was immunoSEQ multiplex PCR; TCRdb's version includes in-frame clones alone and lacks a portion of them. The repertoire consists of about 190,000 clones, with more than 60% occurring once and the leading ten covering about 14%. Input material: peripheral blood. The receptors here all came from a middle-aged man who had recovered from COVID-19.

V gene TRBV10-3 combines with J gene TRBJ2-5; 9 bases align to TRBD2. The CDR3 has 19 residues. Per the germline V gene, CDR1 is ENHRY and CDR2 is SYGVKD. The trim removed 3 bases at V and 4 bases at J, leaving 18 bases unmatched. CDR3 DNA: TGTGCCATCAGTGACCCCTCTTTGGGGTCAGCGGGAGGTCGAGAGACCCAGTACTTC. It is translated as CAISDPSLGSAGGRETQYF.

This clone has just a few counts. The CDR3 reads CAWKGDDSYYNEQFF. Here the CDR3 DNA reads TGTGCCTGGAAGGGGGACGACAGCTACTACAATGAGCAGTTCTTC. The chain joins TRBV30 to TRBJ2-1; D might be TRBD1 (6 bases). V dropped 4 bases and J dropped 3 bases, with 16 bases sitting between them. Germline assignment: CDR1 GTSNPN and CDR2 SVGIG (reference sequence). The CDR3 is 15 residues long.

The rearrangement joins TRBV19 to TRBJ2-6; 11 nucleotides line up with TRBD2. With 5 bases clipped from V and 6 bases from J, the junction kept 6 bases outside the gene matches. In germline, CDR1 is LNHDA, CDR2 SQIVND (reference sequence). The CDR3 consists of 16 residues. CDR3 DNA: TGTGCCAGTAGTCTGGGACTAGCGGAGGCGGCCAACGTCCTGACTTTC. Translating gives CASSLGLAEAANVLTF.

DNA for the CDR3: TGTGCCAGCAGCCACTCTGGACAGGGGGACAATGAGCAGTTCTTC. It encodes CASSHSGQGDNEQFF. The gene calls are TRBV3-1 (or the pseudogene TRBV3-2) and TRBJ2-1; 10 bases map to TRBD1. V was pared by 3 bases and J by 5 bases, with 4 bases of the junction left unmatched. The CDR3 consists of 15 residues. Germline V gene lookup returns CDR1 LGHDT and CDR2 YNNKEL (reference sequence).

V and J are TRBV19 and TRBJ2-7; 7 nucleotides match TRBD1. The CDR3 spans 16 residues. Trimming removed 6 bases from V and 1 base from J; junction bases left unmatched: 12. Per the germline V gene, CDR1 is LNHDA and CDR2 is SQIVND (reference sequence). CDR3 nucleotide sequence: TGTGCCAGTAGCAAGCTTCGACAGGGTGTATCCTACGAGCAGTACTTC. Translated: CASSKLRQGVSYEQYF.

The gene calls are TRBV5-4 and TRBJ2-5; D is ambiguous. The germline gives CDR1 SGHNT, CDR2 YYREEE (reference sequence). The CDR3 is 15 residues long. Trimming pared 0 bases from V and 5 bases from J, leaving 14 bases between. The CDR3 DNA follows: TGTGCCAGCAGCTTGGCCCCTCTCCTCGGGGAGACCCAGTACTTC. Translated: CASSLAPLLGETQYF.

V usage is TRBV10-3 and J usage is TRBJ1-6; 7 bases are a match to TRBD1. V shed 0 bases, J shed 4 bases, and the junction held 3 bases outside the gene matches. This CDR3 has 16 residues. Looked up from germline, CDR1 is ENHRY and CDR2 is SYGVKD. CDR3: CAISESGTAYNSPLHF. CDR3 sequence (DNA): TGTGCCATCAGTGAGTCAGGGACAGCGTATAATTCACCCCTCCACTTT.

V is TRBV5-6 and J is TRBJ2-7; possible D gene TRBD2, 5 bases. This CDR3 is 12 amino acids long. V was trimmed by 7 bases and J by 6 bases, leaving 14 bases between them. CDR1 and CDR2 (germline): SGHDT, YYEEEE. The CDR3 DNA is TGTGCCAGCGCCCTGGGCCGGGGCGAGCAGTACTTC. Translating it yields CASALGRGEQYF.

This clone was recorded only once. The chain uses TRBV7-9 and TRBJ2-3; TRBD2 matches 9 bases. V lost 5 bases and J lost 4; bases outside the gene matches: 10. Germline V lookup: CDR1 SEHNR, CDR2 FQNEAQ (reference sequence). The CDR3 is made up of 16 amino acids. In nucleotides, the CDR3 is TGTGCCAGCAGCCTGCCTAGCGGGACCTTTTCAGATACGCAGTATTTT. Protein sequence: CASSLPSGTFSDTQYF.

The J gene is TRBJ1-1, the V gene TRBV7-9; D is unresolved. V was pared by 5 bases and J by 7 bases, with 14 bases between. Germline V gives CDR1 SEHNR, CDR2 FQNEAQ (reference sequence). This CDR3 spans 13 amino acids. The CDR3 reads CASSPPGPREAFF. CDR3 in DNA: TGTGCCAGCAGCCCCCCGGGTCCCCGTGAAGCTTTCTTT.

V and J are TRBV19 and TRBJ2-3; 8 bases are a match to TRBD2. The CDR3 runs 15 residues. Germline assignment: CDR1 LNHDA and CDR2 SQIVND (reference sequence). The V gene end was trimmed by 5 bases and the J gene end by 4 bases; junction bases not matched to a gene: 8. The CDR3 loop reads CASSPQGLGADTQYF. DNA of the CDR3: TGTGCCAGTAGTCCGCAGGGACTAGGGGCAGATACGCAGTATTTT.

The chain employs TRBV5-1 and TRBJ2-2; D gene unclear. The CDR3 covers 14 residues. Trimming shortened V by 7 bases and J by 3 bases, and 13 bases separated the two germline ends. Looked up from germline, CDR1 is SGHRS and CDR2 is YFSETQ. The CDR3 DNA follows: TGCGCCAGCCAAGCCAACTCCGACACCGGGGAGCTGTTTTTT. Translating gives CASQANSDTGELFF.

The CDR3 region is CASTKRTETGELFF. CDR3 bases: TGTGCCAGCACCAAAAGGACAGAGACCGGGGAGCTGTTTTTT. The chain employs TRBV6-5 and TRBJ2-2, with TRBD1 as a possible D gene (6 bases). V was pared by 7 bases and J by 5 bases, with 14 bases between. This CDR3 is 14 amino acids long. Germline V gene data show CDR1 as MNHEY and CDR2 as SVGAGI.

This clone was counted between two and nine times. CDR3 sequence reads: CASSQASLAGFYEQYF. CDR3 sequence (DNA): TGTGCCAGCAGCCAAGCTTCACTAGCGGGCTTCTACGAGCAGTACTTC. The chain links TRBV3-1 (or the pseudogene TRBV3-2) to TRBJ2-7; TRBD2 agrees at 9 bases. The CDR3 contains 16 residues. Germline V lookup: CDR1 LGHDT, CDR2 YNNKEL (reference sequence). The V and J ends lost 1 base and 3 bases, in that order; junction bases with no gene match: 7.

The chain joins TRBV18 to TRBJ1-4, with TRBD1 matching over 9 bases. V lost 0 bases and J lost 0; bases outside the gene matches: 5. Germline V gene sequence: CDR1 KGHSH, CDR2 LQKENI. This CDR3 contains 18 residues. CDR3 nucleotides: TGTGCCAGCTCACCACCTAGGACAGGGGTAGCAACTAATGAAAAACTGTTTTTT. This sequence encodes CASSPPRTGVATNEKLFF.

In this sample, this clone turned up many times. The chain uses TRBV18 and TRBJ2-7; 7 positions match TRBD1. The junction had 4 bases not matched to a gene; V was cut back by 2 bases and J by 0 bases. Germline V gene lookup returns CDR1 KGHSH and CDR2 LQKENI. There are 15 residues in the CDR3. Here the CDR3 DNA reads TGTGCCAGCTCACCATTGGACAGGCCCTCCTACGAGCAGTACTTC. Translation gives CASSPLDRPSYEQYF.

The chain uses TRBV5-4 and TRBJ2-7, with 8 bases lining up with TRBD2. Trimming at V came to 3 bases and at J to 3 bases, leaving 5 bases not matched to a gene. CDR3 length: 14 residues. CDR1 is SGHNT, CDR2 YYREEE, per germline (reference sequence). In DNA, the CDR3 is TGTGCCAGCAGCTACGACGGGACTAGCTACGAGCAGTACTTC. Protein product: CASSYDGTSYEQYF.

This clone was seen a few times. The chain has TRBV28 and TRBJ2-1; D call uncertain. V was trimmed by 5 bases and J by 8 bases, leaving 7 bases between them. This CDR3 contains 11 residues. Germline V gene data show CDR1 as MDHEN and CDR2 as SYDVKM. DNA for the CDR3: TGTGCCAGCAGTCGTTTTCATGAGCAGTTCTTC. This codes for CASSRFHEQFF.

The chain carries TRBV5-4 and TRBJ2-5, with 8 positions matching TRBD2. V dropped 3 bases and J dropped 4; count of bases not matched to a gene: 5. Germline V gives CDR1 SGHNT, CDR2 YYREEE (reference sequence). There are 14 residues in the CDR3. CDR3 nucleotides: TGTGCCAGCAGCTACCACGGGAGGGCAGAGACCCAGTACTTC. It specifies CASSYHGRAETQYF.

The chain employs TRBV7-6 and TRBJ2-6, with D uncertain. The V gene lost 5 bases and the J gene lost 2 bases, with 13 bases spanning the gap. The CDR3 loop spans 16 amino acids. Germline CDR1 and CDR2: SGHVS and FNYEAQ. The CDR3 here is CASSAQVGPGANVLTF. CDR3 bases: TGTGCCAGCAGCGCGCAAGTTGGGCCTGGGGCCAACGTCCTGACTTTC.

Only a few counts were recorded for this clone. The chain combines TRBV6-1 with TRBJ1-6; a possible D gene is TRBD1 (5 bases). Looked up from germline, CDR1 is MNHNS and CDR2 is SASEGT. The CDR3 spans 13 residues. V lost 0 bases, J lost 8 bases, and 5 bases lay in between. CDR3 nucleotides: TGTGCCAGCAGTGAAGCGACAGATTCACCCCTCCACTTT. This encodes CASSEATDSPLHF.

The rearrangement links TRBV9 to TRBJ2-5; no clear D gene. Trimming shortened V by 3 bases and J by 4 bases, and 16 bases separated the two germline ends. The germline gives CDR1 SGDLS, CDR2 YYNGEE. The CDR3 has 15 amino acids. CDR3 sequence: CASSAYDSFSETQYF. CDR3 DNA sequence: TGTGCCAGCAGCGCATATGACTCCTTCTCAGAGACCCAGTACTTC. Full variable domain (remainder filled in from reference TRBV9 and TRBJ2-5): DSGVTQTPKHLITATGQRVTLRCSPRSGDLSVYWYQQSLDQGLQFLIQYYNGEERAKGNILERFSAQQFPDLHSELNLSSLELGDSALYFCASSAYDSFSETQYFGPGTRLLVL.

J is TRBJ2-2 and V is TRBV27, with 8 bases matching TRBD1. The CDR3 extends over 15 amino acids. V gave up 5 bases and J gave up 5 bases; unmatched junction bases: 7. The V gene's germline CDR1 is MNHEY and CDR2 SMNVEV (reference sequence). The CDR3 reads CASSQGQGATGELFF. The CDR3 region has the DNA TGTGCCAGCAGTCAAGGACAGGGAGCGACCGGGGAGCTGTTTTTT.

The chain employs TRBV28 and TRBJ2-3; TRBD2 matches at 7 bases. The CDR3 spans 15 residues. Trimming removed 3 bases from V and 2 bases from J; junction bases left unmatched: 5. Germline loops: CDR1 MDHEN, CDR2 SYDVKM. The DNA for the CDR3 is TGTGCCAGCAGTTTGCTAGCGGAAACCACAGATACGCAGTATTTT. Translation: CASSLLAETTDTQYF.

This clone is a singleton in its sample. The rearrangement links TRBV7-2 to TRBJ2-3, with TRBD2 identical over 12 bases. The V segment lost 3 bases and the J segment 4 bases; nucleotides outside the gene matches: 8. From germline, CDR1 is SGHTA and CDR2 FQGNSA. There are 17 residues in the CDR3. CDR3 in amino acids: CASSLTLAGGPADTQYF. For the CDR3, the DNA is TGTGCCAGCAGCTTGACCCTAGCGGGAGGGCCCGCAGATACGCAGTATTTT.

This clone was counted a few times. V is TRBV6-5 and J is TRBJ1-2; D remains unclear. CDR3 length equals 12 residues. Trimming left V 11 bases short and J 5 bases short, with 15 bases between. The germline gives CDR1 MNHEY, CDR2 SVGAGI. The CDR3 is CAVARRGYGYTF. DNA for the CDR3: TGTGCCGTTGCTAGGCGGGGTTATGGCTACACCTTC.

This chain links TRBV6-1 with TRBJ2-1; 9 nucleotides align to TRBD2. This CDR3 has 19 residues. The V gene's germline CDR1 is MNHNS and CDR2 SASEGT. Trimming removed 2 bases from V and 3 bases from J; junction bases left unmatched: 14. CDR3: CASSERIGGTSILYNEQFF. The CDR3, as DNA: TGTGCCAGCAGTGAACGTATTGGGGGGACTAGCATCCTCTACAATGAGCAGTTCTTC.

The J gene is TRBJ2-7, the V gene TRBV6-5; 8 nucleotides line up with TRBD2. The V gene's germline CDR1 is MNHEY and CDR2 SVGAGI. V shed 7 bases, J shed 0 bases, and the junction held 5 bases outside the gene matches. The CDR3 extends over 14 amino acids. The DNA for the CDR3 is TGTGCCAGCATTTTGAGCGGGAGCTCCTACGAGCAGTACTTC. Translated, it gives CASILSGSSYEQYF.

The sample holds a few counts of this clone. The V gene is TRBV24-1, the J gene TRBJ2-2, with TRBD2 matching 13 bases. This CDR3 has 17 amino acids. Trimming took 4 bases from V and 2 from J; bases not matched to a gene: 3. Germline loops: CDR1 KGHDR, CDR2 SFDVKD. The chain's CDR3 is CATSDLGLAGNTGELFF. The CDR3 DNA reads as TGTGCCACCAGTGACCTGGGACTAGCGGGAAACACCGGGGAGCTGTTTTTT.

The V gene is TRBV21-1, the J gene TRBJ2-4; the DNA was not compared with TRBD2, the D call given in the table. TRBV21-1 has pseudogene status. The CDR3 length is 17 residues. In DNA, the CDR3 is TGTGCCAGCAGCATAGGGACTAGCGGGAGAGGGAAAAACATTCAGTACTTC. Encoded protein: CASSIGTSGRGKNIQYF.